This T cell receptor beta chain was identified during a study of cytotoxic CD8 clonotypes in ibrutinib-treated CLL. Study overall: Response sampling occurred after a median roughly 11 months of treatment (range 6 to 36). There were, on average, about 250,000 productive templates and tens of thousands of productive rearrangements per sample.

After removal of 4 bases from V and 7 bases from J, the junction contained 9 bases not matched to a gene. Germline values: CDR1 SGHRS, CDR2 YFSETQ. CDR3 length equals 15 residues. Generated by immunoSEQ multiplex PCR, the TCRdb table keeps only in-frame clones and is missing some. Of around 310,000 clones listed, about 77% are singletons. Remarks on this clone: Its specificity is not known.

Study results and limitations: Once treatment began, public clonotypes, which were uncommon, contracted or stayed stable.

The chain has TRBV5-1 and TRBJ2-7, with 12 bases identical to TRBD2. Source: PBMCs, taken before ibrutinib treatment. The receptor was derived from a human donor with chronic lymphocytic leukemia. CDR3 sequence (DNA): TGCGCCAGCAGCCCAGGACTAGCGGGAACGGGGGAGCAGTACTTC. This encodes CASSPGLAGTGEQYF.